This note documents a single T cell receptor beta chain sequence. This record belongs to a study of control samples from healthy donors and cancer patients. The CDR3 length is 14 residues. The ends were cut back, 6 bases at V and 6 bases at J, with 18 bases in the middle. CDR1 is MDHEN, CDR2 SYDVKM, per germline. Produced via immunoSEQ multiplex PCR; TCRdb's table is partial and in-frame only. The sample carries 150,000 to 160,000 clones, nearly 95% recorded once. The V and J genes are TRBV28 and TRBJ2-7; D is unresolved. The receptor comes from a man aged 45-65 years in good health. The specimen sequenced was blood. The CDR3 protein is CASSPPGPRREQYF. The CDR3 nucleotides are TGTGCCAGCAGCCCCCCCGGACCCAGACGCGAGCAGTACTTC. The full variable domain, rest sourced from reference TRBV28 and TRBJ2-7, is DVKVTQSSRYLVKRTGEKVFLECVQDMDHENMFWYRQDPGLGLRLIYFSYDVKMKEKGDIPEGYSVSREKKERFSLILESASTNQTSMYLCASSPPGPRREQYFGPGTRLTVT.